One sample yielded the 23 T cell receptor beta chains listed below, sequenced in a study of blood T cells in healthy people across ages. A second about 7 to 12 cycle PCR used barcoded and J-beta primers. TCRdb used MiXCR to reprocess the 5' RACE reads, holding one entry per CDR3 protein. This table holds hundreds of thousands of distinct CDR3 sequences, under 25% found once. Specimen: blood. These receptors were taken from a man aged 70-80 years in good health.

Only one count was recorded for this clonotype. The J gene is TRBJ1-5, the V gene TRBV6-2 or TRBV6-3; 7 bases are a match to TRBD1. V shed 10 bases and J 0 bases; nucleotides not matched to a gene: 15. Germline CDR1 MNHEY, CDR2 SVGEGT. This CDR3 has 17 amino acids. The CDR3 coding sequence is TGTGCCACCGGGGGAGACAGGGTTCGGGATAGCAATCAGCCCCAGCATTTT. Encoded protein: CATGGDRVRDSNQPQHF.

In this sample, this clonotype turned up a few times. This chain connects TRBV6-5 to TRBJ1-4; D gene uncertain. The CDR3 is 13 residues long. Germline lookup yields CDR1 MNHEY and CDR2 SVGAGI. V dropped 0 bases and J dropped 8 bases, with 7 bases sitting between them. The DNA for the CDR3 is TGTGCCAGCAGTTACTCGCAGGCCGAAAAACTGTTTTTT. It codes for CASSYSQAEKLFF.

The V call is TRBV20-1, the J call TRBJ2-5; 9 nucleotides align to TRBD2. The V gene end was trimmed by 2 bases and the J gene end by 0 bases; junction bases not matched to a gene: 7. The germline V gene encodes CDR1 DFQATT and CDR2 SNEGSKA (reference sequence). The CDR3 is 16 amino acids. CDR3 in DNA: TGCAGTGCTAGACCGGGACTAGCAGAGTACCAAGAGACCCAGTACTTC. Translated: CSARPGLAEYQETQYF.

The rearrangement uses TRBV6-2 or TRBV6-3 and TRBJ1-1; D gene unclear. Germline assignment: CDR1 MNHEY and CDR2 SVGEGT. Trimming took off 9 bases at V and 4 bases at J, with 15 bases between the two ends. This CDR3 has 13 amino acids. The chain's CDR3 is CASRPGSGTEAFF. Here the CDR3 DNA reads TGTGCCAGTCGCCCCGGATCGGGCACTGAAGCTTTCTTT.

This clonotype was seen a few times. The chain carries TRBV11-3 and TRBJ2-4, with 7 bases that match TRBD1. Germline assignment: CDR1 SGHNT and CDR2 YENEEA. There are 12 residues in the CDR3. J was trimmed by 9 bases and V by 1 base; bases with no gene match: 0. The CDR3 spells CASSLGQGIQYF. For the CDR3, the DNA is TGTGCCAGCAGCTTAGGACAGGGCATTCAGTACTTC.

This clonotype occurred a few times. In DNA form, the CDR3 reads TGTGCCAGCAGTACTACAAACACGGGAGGCGGGGAGCTGTTTTTT. Its protein product is CASSTTNTGGGELFF. J is TRBJ2-2 and V is TRBV12-3 or TRBV12-4; 7 nucleotides match TRBD2. CDR3 size: 15 residues. V trimming: 5 bases; J trimming: 7 bases; junction bases outside the gene matches: 10.

V and J are TRBV2 and TRBJ2-5; a possible D gene is TRBD1 (5 bases). There are 11 residues in the CDR3. Looked up from germline, CDR1 is SNHLY and CDR2 is FYNNEI. V lost 7 bases, J lost 5 bases, and 8 bases lay in between. Written as DNA, the CDR3 is TGTGCCAGCACCAGGGATGAGACCCAGTACTTC. Translated: CASTRDETQYF. The variable domain in full, with the rest retrieved from reference TRBV2 and TRBJ2-5, is EPEVTQTPSHQVTQMGQEVILRCVPISNHLYFYWYRQILGQKVEFLVSFYNNEISEKSEIFDDQFSVERPDGSNFTLKIRSTKLEDSAMYFCASTRDETQYFGPGTRLLVL.

This clonotype occurred a few times. The rearrangement links TRBV20-1 to TRBJ2-5; 7 bases match TRBD1. The V and J ends lost 0 bases and 6 bases, in that order; junction bases with no gene match: 4. Germline V gene lookup returns CDR1 DFQATT and CDR2 SNEGSKA (reference sequence). The CDR3 length is 13 residues. The CDR3 region has the DNA TGCAGTGCTAGAGAAGCAGGGGGAAAGACCCAGTACTTC. This codes for CSAREAGGKTQYF.

This chain connects TRBV20-1 to TRBJ2-1; either TRBD1 or TRBD2 may fit D (5 bases each). CDR1 is DFQATT and CDR2 is SNEGSKA in the germline V gene (reference sequence). Deletions cut 3 bases from V and 3 bases from J, with 12 bases between. The CDR3 is 14 amino acids. CDR3 bases: TGCAGTGCTAGGAGCCGGGACGACTACAATGAGCAGTTCTTC. Residues: CSARSRDDYNEQFF.

The V gene is TRBV7-2, the J gene TRBJ2-3; a weak D match, TRBD1 (5 bases). The CDR3 is 16 amino acids. CDR1 is SGHTA and CDR2 is FQGNSA in the germline V gene. Trimming took off 5 bases at V and 7 bases at J, with 22 bases between the two ends. The CDR3 region is CASSLLTGFLANTQYF. In DNA, the CDR3 is TGTGCCAGCAGCCTTTTAACAGGTTTTTTGGCGAATACGCAGTATTTT.

The V call is TRBV30, the J call TRBJ1-5; 10 positions match TRBD1. V shed 2 bases and J 4 bases; nucleotides not matched to a gene: 8. Germline V lookup: CDR1 GTSNPN, CDR2 SVGIG (reference sequence). The CDR3 sequence is 16 residues long. CDR3 amino acids: CAWSKTGGPGNQPQHF. The CDR3 region has the DNA TGTGCCTGGAGTAAGACAGGGGGCCCTGGGAATCAGCCCCAGCATTTT.

The chain is built from TRBV12-3 or TRBV12-4 and TRBJ2-1; 9 bases agree with TRBD1. The end of the DNA fits TRBJ2-5 better, so the J call may be wrong. There are 15 residues in the CDR3. Here the CDR3 DNA reads TGTGCCAGCAGTTTTGGGACAGGGCATTGGGAGACCCAGTACTTC. Translated, it gives CASSFGTGHWETQYF.

This clonotype was seen more than once but under ten times. The chain employs TRBV12-3 or TRBV12-4 and TRBJ2-5; 9 bases match TRBD2. The CDR3 length is 14 residues. V lost 10 bases to trimming and J lost 5 bases; unmatched junction nucleotides: 11. The CDR3 loop is CATTPGLAEETQYF. In DNA form, the CDR3 reads TGTGCCACAACACCGGGACTAGCCGAGGAGACCCAGTACTTC.

This clonotype was counted ten times or more. The chain couples TRBV14 to TRBJ2-1; 11 bases line up with TRBD1. The CDR3 has 17 residues. After removal of 5 bases from V and 0 bases from J, the junction contained 6 bases not matched to a gene. Looked up from germline, CDR1 is SGHDN and CDR2 is FVKESK. The CDR3 here is CASSVGQGATSYNEQFF. Here the CDR3 DNA reads TGTGCCAGCAGCGTCGGACAGGGGGCGACCTCCTACAATGAGCAGTTCTTC.

Only a few counts were recorded for this clonotype. A much larger clone lies a single base off, so this may be a read error. This chain links TRBV15 with TRBJ2-1, with TRBD2 as a possible D gene (5 bases). The germline V gene has CDR1 LNHNV and CDR2 YYDKDF (reference sequence). The CDR3 extends over 15 amino acids. V was cut by 1 base and J by 6 bases, with 13 bases left in between. This CDR3 is CATSRAGSSCNEQFF. The CDR3 coding sequence is TGTGCCACCAGCAGAGCGGGGAGCAGCTGCAATGAGCAGTTCTTC.

This chain joins TRBV7-9 and TRBJ2-5, with D perhaps matching TRBD1 (5 bases). The DNA end favors TRBJ2-7, so the J call may be wrong. The germline CDR1 and CDR2 sequences are SEHNR and FQNEAQ (reference sequence). The CDR3 has 16 amino acids. Here the CDR3 DNA reads TGTGCCAGCAGCTTAGCGCTGAGACAGAAGGGGAACGAGCAGTACTTC. This encodes CASSLALRQKGNEQYF.

V gene TRBV2 combines with J gene TRBJ2-7; D is undetermined. Germline loops: CDR1 SNHLY, CDR2 FYNNEI. The ends were cut back, 3 bases at V and 1 base at J, with 7 bases in the middle. The CDR3 sequence is 13 residues long. CDR3 coding DNA: TGTGCCAGCAGTGAGTCAGAATCCTACGAGCAGTACTTC. Its protein product is CASSESESYEQYF.

This clonotype was counted only a few times. The chain employs TRBV20-1 and TRBJ2-1; the match to TRBD2 covers 9 bases. The CDR3 consists of 14 residues. The V gene's germline CDR1 is DFQATT and CDR2 SNEGSKA (reference sequence). Trimming took 6 bases from V and 6 from J; bases not matched to a gene: 9. The CDR3 protein is CSAQTSGVSNEQFF. CDR3 nucleotides: TGCAGTGCGCAGACTAGCGGCGTTTCCAATGAGCAGTTCTTC.

This clonotype showed up just a few times. The genes are TRBV4-3 and TRBJ2-7, with a weak D call TRBD1 (5 bases). The V and J ends lost 5 bases and 2 bases respectively, with 13 bases between them. CDR1 LGHNA and CDR2 YSLEER come from the germline V gene. This CDR3 has 14 amino acids. CDR3 sequence (DNA): TGCGCCAGCAGCTTGAGCCCAGGGACCTACGAGCAGTACTTC. Amino acid sequence: CASSLSPGTYEQYF.

The rearrangement links TRBV14 to TRBJ1-1; D not resolved. Germline V CDR1 and CDR2: SGHDN, FVKESK. The CDR3 covers 16 residues. Trimming left V 0 bases short and J 2 bases short, with 13 bases between. The CDR3 DNA follows: TGTGCCAGCAGCCAAGATCAGCGGCAGGTAAACACTGAAGCTTTCTTT. Translating gives CASSQDQRQVNTEAFF. The full variable domain, with the rest looked up from reference TRBV14 and TRBJ1-1, is EAGVTQFPSHSVIEKGQTVTLRCDPISGHDNLYWYRRVMGKEIKFLLHFVKESKQDESGMPNNRFLAERTGGTYSTLKVQPAELEDSGVYFCASSQDQRQVNTEAFFGQGTRLTVV.

The V and J genes are TRBV29-1 and TRBJ2-2; 12 bases agree with TRBD2. The trim removed 6 bases at V and 3 bases at J, leaving 8 bases unmatched. The CDR3 loop spans 16 amino acids. Germline CDR1 is SQVTM and CDR2 is ANQGSEA. CDR3 protein: CSVLTSGRIHTGELFF. The CDR3 DNA sequence: TGCAGCGTCCTAACTAGCGGGAGGATCCACACCGGGGAGCTGTTTTTT.

J is TRBJ2-3 and V is TRBV28, with D perhaps given as TRBD1 or TRBD2 (6 bases each). The CDR3 has 15 amino acids. Germline CDR1 and CDR2: MDHEN and SYDVKM. V gave up 7 bases and J gave up 0 bases, with 14 bases separating them. DNA for the CDR3: TGTGCCAGCATCAGAGGGGGGCGGAGCACAGATACGCAGTATTTT. As protein: CASIRGGRSTDTQYF.

CDR3 coding DNA: TGCAGTGCTAGAGACCCACAGGGGGCCTACGAGCAGTACTTC. Translation gives CSARDPQGAYEQYF. The chain links TRBV20-1 to TRBJ2-7; 8 nucleotides line up with TRBD1. This CDR3 is 14 amino acids long. The V gene end was trimmed by 0 bases and the J gene end by 2 bases; junction bases not matched to a gene: 3. Germline V gene sequence: CDR1 DFQATT, CDR2 SNEGSKA (reference sequence).